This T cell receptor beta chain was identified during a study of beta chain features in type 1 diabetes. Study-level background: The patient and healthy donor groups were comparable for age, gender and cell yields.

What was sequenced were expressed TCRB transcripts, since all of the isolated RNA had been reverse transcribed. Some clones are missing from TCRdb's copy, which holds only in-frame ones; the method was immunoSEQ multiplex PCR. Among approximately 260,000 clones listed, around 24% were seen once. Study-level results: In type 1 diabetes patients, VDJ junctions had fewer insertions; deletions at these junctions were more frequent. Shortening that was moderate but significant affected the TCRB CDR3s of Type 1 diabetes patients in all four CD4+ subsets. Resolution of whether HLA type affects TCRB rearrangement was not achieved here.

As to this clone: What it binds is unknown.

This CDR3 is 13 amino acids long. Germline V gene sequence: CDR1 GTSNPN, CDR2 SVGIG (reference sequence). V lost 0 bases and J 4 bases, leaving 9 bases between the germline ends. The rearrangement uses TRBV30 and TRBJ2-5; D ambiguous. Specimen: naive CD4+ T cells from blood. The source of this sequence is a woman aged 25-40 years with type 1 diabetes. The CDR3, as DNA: TGTGCCTGGAGTGTAGCGAGCCGAGAGACCCAGTACTTC. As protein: CAWSVASRETQYF.